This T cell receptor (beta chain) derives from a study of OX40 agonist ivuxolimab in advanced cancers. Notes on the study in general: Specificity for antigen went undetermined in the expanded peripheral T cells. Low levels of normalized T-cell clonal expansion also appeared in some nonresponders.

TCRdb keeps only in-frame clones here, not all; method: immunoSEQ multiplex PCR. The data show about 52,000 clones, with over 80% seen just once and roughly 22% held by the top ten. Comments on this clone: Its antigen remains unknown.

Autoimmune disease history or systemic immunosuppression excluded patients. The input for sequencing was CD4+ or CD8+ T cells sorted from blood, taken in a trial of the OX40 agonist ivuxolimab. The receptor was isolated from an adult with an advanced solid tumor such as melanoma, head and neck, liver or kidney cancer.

This CDR3 is CASSIGREVYNEQFF. In DNA, the CDR3 is TGTGCCAGTAGTATAGGGCGGGAGGTGTACAATGAGCAGTTCTTC. V and J are TRBV19 and TRBJ2-1; 8 positions agree with TRBD2. Germline V CDR1 and CDR2: LNHDA, SQIVND (reference sequence). The CDR3 consists of 15 residues. V gave up 1 base and J gave up 4 bases; unmatched junction bases: 3. Full variable domain (outside the CDR3, taken from reference TRBV19 and TRBJ2-1): DGGITQSPKYLFRKEGQNVTLSCEQNLNHDAMYWYRQDPGQGLRLIYYSQIVNDFQKGDIAEGYSVSREKKESFPLTVTSAQKNPTAFYLCASSIGREVYNEQFFGPGTRLTVL.